The 18 T cell receptor beta chains given below trace back to one sample, sequenced in a study of T cell responses to AZD1222 COVID-19 vaccine. Assay used: immunoSEQ multiplex PCR; TCRdb lists only in-frame clones, some missing. The sample holds roughly 120,000 clones, approximately 90% seen once. The sample here was peripheral blood, taken on day 0 of AZD1222 vaccination. Every receptor here comes from an adult in good health.

This clone was counted a few times. This chain links TRBV15 with TRBJ2-2; the D is unclear. This CDR3 region has 12 residues. The V end lost 5 bases, the J end lost 8 bases, and 9 bases lay between the germline ends. Germline CDR1 is LNHNV and CDR2 is YYDKDF (reference sequence). The CDR3 loop reads CATSFGLGELFF. The CDR3 nucleotides are TGTGCCACCAGCTTCGGCCTAGGGGAGCTGTTTTTT.

V and J are TRBV24-1 and TRBJ2-7; D unresolved. The germline V and J ends were trimmed by 4 bases and 4 bases, with 4 bases remaining between them. Germline CDR1 reads KGHDR; CDR2 reads SFDVKD. The CDR3 is 11 amino acids. The CDR3 spells CATSDEYEQYF. In DNA form, the CDR3 reads TGTGCCACCAGTGACGAATACGAGCAGTACTTC.

In this sample, this clone turned up a few times. The chain links TRBV18 to TRBJ2-3; 12 bases are shared with TRBD1. The ends lost 4 bases at V and 4 bases at J; junction bases unmatched: 6. CDR3 size: 16 residues. CDR1 and CDR2 (germline): KGHSH, LQKENI. The CDR3 DNA sequence: TGTGCCAGCTCACTTACTGGGACAGGGGGCGCAGATACGCAGTATTTT. Translating gives CASSLTGTGGADTQYF.

J is TRBJ1-5 and V is TRBV5-1; 8 bases are a match to TRBD1. The CDR3 spans 15 residues. With 0 bases clipped from V and 4 bases from J, the junction kept 3 bases outside the gene matches. Germline CDR1 SGHRS, CDR2 YFSETQ. The CDR3 loop reads CASSLGTGKNQPQHF. In nucleotides, the CDR3 is TGCGCCAGCAGCTTGGGGACAGGGAAGAATCAGCCCCAGCATTTT.

This chain joins TRBV2 and TRBJ1-5, with 10 bases that match TRBD1. Germline V CDR1 and CDR2: SNHLY, FYNNEI. The J segment lost 6 bases and the V segment lost 7 bases, leaving 3 bases of the junction unmatched. The CDR3 extends over 13 amino acids. CDR3 region: CASNDRGLQPQHF. CDR3 nucleotide sequence: TGTGCCAGCAACGACAGGGGGCTTCAGCCCCAGCATTTT.

The V and J genes are TRBV19 and TRBJ1-4; 8 bases fit TRBD1. The CDR3 extends over 14 amino acids. Germline V gene sequence: CDR1 LNHDA, CDR2 SQIVND (reference sequence). Unmatched junction bases numbered 11, after V lost 10 bases and J lost 7 bases. The CDR3 reads CATKSRGTGEKLFF. In DNA form, the CDR3 reads TGTGCCACCAAGAGCAGGGGGACAGGTGAAAAACTGTTTTTT.

The chain links TRBV3-1 (or the pseudogene TRBV3-2) to TRBJ1-3; TRBD1 might be the D (6 bases). Germline CDR1 is LGHDT and CDR2 is YNNKEL (reference sequence). Trimming removed 5 bases from V and 0 bases from J, with 20 bases in between. The CDR3 is 18 amino acids. The CDR3 loop is CASSSRPGTSLSGNTIYF. CDR3 DNA sequence: TGTGCCAGCAGCTCCCGCCCCGGGACATCTCTCTCTGGAAACACCATATATTTT.

This chain joins TRBV7-9 and TRBJ2-5; D not certain. Between the trimmed V and J ends, which lost 1 base and 0 bases, there was a span of 9 bases. The CDR3 is 15 residues long. Germline V gene sequence: CDR1 SEHNR, CDR2 FQNEAQ (reference sequence). In DNA form, the CDR3 reads TGTGCCAGCAGCTTAGATCCGACGCACCAAGAGACCCAGTACTTC. Translated, it gives CASSLDPTHQETQYF.

The chain recombines TRBV21-1 with TRBJ1-1. TRBV21-1 is an annotated pseudogene. The CDR3 has 15 residues. The chain's CDR3 is CASSKGDRQDTEAFF. The CDR3 nucleotides read TGTGCCAGCAGCAAGGGGGACCGGCAGGACACTGAAGCTTTCTTT.

The chain joins TRBV11-2 to TRBJ2-2; D assignment may be TRBD1 or TRBD2 (5 bases each). Trimming stripped 3 bases from V and 3 bases from J, with 17 bases between. CDR1 is SGHAT, CDR2 FQNNGV, per germline. This CDR3 has 17 residues. CDR3 sequence reads: CASSFSTRGRDTGELFF. CDR3 sequence (DNA): TGTGCCAGCAGCTTTTCAACTCGGGGCAGGGACACCGGGGAGCTGTTTTTT.

The chain has TRBV25-1 and TRBJ2-7, with 9 bases aligning to TRBD1. This CDR3 spans 13 amino acids. CDR1 and CDR2 from the germline V gene are MGHDK and SYGVNS. Unmatched junction bases numbered 6, after V lost 8 bases and J lost 4 bases. CDR3 DNA: TGTGCCAGCCGGGGACAGGGCCTTTACGAGCAGTACTTC. Residues: CASRGQGLYEQYF.

The chain couples TRBV5-1 to TRBJ2-1; D might be TRBD2 (6 bases). Germline loops: CDR1 SGHRS, CDR2 YFSETQ. The CDR3 is made up of 15 amino acids. The V end was cut by 1 base, the J end by 8 bases, with 16 bases between. The CDR3 spells CASSLTGAAYDEQFF. CDR3 in DNA: TGCGCCAGCAGCTTGACGGGAGCCGCTTATGATGAGCAGTTCTTC.

V is TRBV9 and J is TRBJ2-7; D uncertain. The CDR3 totals 15 residues. V was pared by 0 bases and J by 0 bases, with 10 bases between. Germline CDR1 and CDR2: SGDLS and YYNGEE. CDR3 sequence: CASSVAAVSSYEQYF. In DNA, the CDR3 is TGTGCCAGCAGCGTAGCCGCAGTAAGCTCCTACGAGCAGTACTTC.

This chain joins TRBV7-8 and TRBJ1-3; a possible D gene is TRBD1 (5 bases). With 5 bases removed from V and 0 bases from J, the gap between germline ends came to 20 bases. The CDR3 runs 18 residues. Germline CDR1 SGHVS, CDR2 FQNEAQ. CDR3: CASSLRDPGLISGNTIYF. CDR3 sequence (DNA): TGTGCCAGCAGCCTGAGAGACCCGGGACTCATCTCTGGAAACACCATATATTTT. The entire variable domain, with the rest obtained from reference TRBV7-8 and TRBJ1-3, is as follows: GAGVSQSPRYKVAKRGQDVALRCDPISGHVSLFWYQQALGQGPEFLTYFQNEAQLDKSGLPSDRFFAERPEGSVSTLKIQRTQQEDSAVYLCASSLRDPGLISGNTIYFGEGSWLTVV.

V and J are TRBV6-1 and TRBJ2-7; TRBD1 might be the D (6 bases). Germline V lookup: CDR1 MNHNS, CDR2 SASEGT. V lost 0 bases, J lost 0 bases, and 12 bases lay in between. The CDR3 contains 16 residues. The CDR3, as DNA: TGTGCCAGCAGTGAAGCAGGACAGCTCAACTCCTACGAGCAGTACTTC. It codes for CASSEAGQLNSYEQYF.

V usage is TRBV12-3 or TRBV12-4 and J usage is TRBJ1-2, with D tentatively TRBD1 (5 bases). Trimming left V 3 bases short and J 5 bases short, with 10 bases between. The length of the CDR3 is 13 residues. The CDR3 loop reads CASSFRQGYGYTF. The CDR3, as DNA: TGTGCCAGCAGTTTCCGGCAGGGATATGGCTACACCTTC.

V and J are TRBV12-3 or TRBV12-4 and TRBJ2-4; D gene ambiguous. V shed 10 bases and J shed 5 bases, with 15 bases lying between them. CDR3 length equals 13 residues. The DNA of the CDR3 is TGTGCCACCCTATTACCGGCCGAAAACATTCAGTACTTC. This sequence encodes CATLLPAENIQYF.

The chain couples TRBV9 to TRBJ2-1; possible D gene TRBD2, 6 bases. With 4 bases removed from V and 15 bases from J, the gap between germline ends came to 29 bases. The germline V gene has CDR1 SGDLS and CDR2 YYNGEE. CDR3 size: 16 residues. CDR3 in DNA: TGTGCCAGCAGCCCCGGCCGCATCAACCTAGCGCCTGACGGGTTCTTC. This translates into CASSPGRINLAPDGFF.